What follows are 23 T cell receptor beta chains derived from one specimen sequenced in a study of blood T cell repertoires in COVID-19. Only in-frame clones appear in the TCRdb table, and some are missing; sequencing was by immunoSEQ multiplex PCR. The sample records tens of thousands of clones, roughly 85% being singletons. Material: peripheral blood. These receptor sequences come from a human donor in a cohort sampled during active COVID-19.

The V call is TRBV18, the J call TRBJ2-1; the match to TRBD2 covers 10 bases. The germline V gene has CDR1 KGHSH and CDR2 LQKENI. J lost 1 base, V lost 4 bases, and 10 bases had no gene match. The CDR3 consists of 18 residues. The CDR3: CASSLLMEREGSYNEQFF. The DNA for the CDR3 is TGTGCCAGCTCACTCCTCATGGAGCGGGAGGGGTCCTACAATGAGCAGTTCTTC.

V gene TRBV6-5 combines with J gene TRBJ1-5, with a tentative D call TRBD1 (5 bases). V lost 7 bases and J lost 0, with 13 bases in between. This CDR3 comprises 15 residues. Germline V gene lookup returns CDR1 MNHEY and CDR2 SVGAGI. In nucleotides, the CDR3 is TGTGCCAGCACTGGGGGACTAAATAGCAATCAGCCCCAGCATTTT. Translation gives CASTGGLNSNQPQHF.

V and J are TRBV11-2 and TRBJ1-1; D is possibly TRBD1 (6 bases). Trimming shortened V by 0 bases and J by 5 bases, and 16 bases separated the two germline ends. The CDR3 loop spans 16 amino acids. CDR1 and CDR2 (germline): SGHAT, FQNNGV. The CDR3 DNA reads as TGTGCCAGCAGCTTAGATGGGACAAGGAGGAGGACTGAAGCTTTCTTT. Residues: CASSLDGTRRRTEAFF. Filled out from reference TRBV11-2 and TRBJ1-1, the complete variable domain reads EAGVAQSPRYKIIEKRQSVAFWCNPISGHATLYWYQQILGQGPKLLIQFQNNGVVDDSQLPKDRFSAERLKGVDSTLKIQPAKLEDSAVYLCASSLDGTRRRTEAFFGQGTRLTVV.

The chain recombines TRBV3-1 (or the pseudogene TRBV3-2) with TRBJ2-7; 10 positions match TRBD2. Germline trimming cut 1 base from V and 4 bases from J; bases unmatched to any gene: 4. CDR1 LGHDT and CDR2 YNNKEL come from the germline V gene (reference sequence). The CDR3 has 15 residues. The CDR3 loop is CASSQAVSGGYEQYF. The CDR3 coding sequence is TGTGCCAGCAGCCAAGCGGTTAGCGGGGGGTACGAGCAGTACTTC.

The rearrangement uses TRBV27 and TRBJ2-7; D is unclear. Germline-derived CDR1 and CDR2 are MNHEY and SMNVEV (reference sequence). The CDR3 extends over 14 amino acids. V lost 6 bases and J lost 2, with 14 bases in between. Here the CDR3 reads CASSRIGVTYEQYF. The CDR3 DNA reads TGTGCCAGCAGCCGTATAGGAGTTACCTACGAGCAGTACTTC.

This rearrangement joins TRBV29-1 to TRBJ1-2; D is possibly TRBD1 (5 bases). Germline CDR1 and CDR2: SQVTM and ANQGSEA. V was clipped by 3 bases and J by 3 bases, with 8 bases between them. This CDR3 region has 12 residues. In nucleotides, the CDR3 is TGCAGCGTTGAGGCAGGGCACTATGGCTACACCTTC. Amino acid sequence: CSVEAGHYGYTF.

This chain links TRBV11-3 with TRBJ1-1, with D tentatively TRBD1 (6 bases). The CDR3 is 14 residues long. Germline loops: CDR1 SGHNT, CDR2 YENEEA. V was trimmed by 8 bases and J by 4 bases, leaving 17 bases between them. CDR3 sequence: CASQAQGGGTEAFF. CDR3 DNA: TGTGCCAGCCAAGCACAGGGTGGCGGCACTGAAGCTTTCTTT.

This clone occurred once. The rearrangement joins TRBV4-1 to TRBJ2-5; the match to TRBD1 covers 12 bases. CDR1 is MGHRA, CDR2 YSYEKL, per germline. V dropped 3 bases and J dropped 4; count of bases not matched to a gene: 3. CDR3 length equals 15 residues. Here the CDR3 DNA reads TGCGCCAGCAGCCAGGGACAGGGGGCCGGAGAGACCCAGTACTTC. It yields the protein CASSQGQGAGETQYF.

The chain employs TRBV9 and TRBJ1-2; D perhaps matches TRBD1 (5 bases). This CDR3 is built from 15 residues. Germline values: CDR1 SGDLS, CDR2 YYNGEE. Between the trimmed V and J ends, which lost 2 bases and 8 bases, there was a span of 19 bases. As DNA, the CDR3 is TGTGCCAGCAGCGTCTCAGGGACTGGGTACGTGGGCTACACCTTC. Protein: CASSVSGTGYVGYTF.

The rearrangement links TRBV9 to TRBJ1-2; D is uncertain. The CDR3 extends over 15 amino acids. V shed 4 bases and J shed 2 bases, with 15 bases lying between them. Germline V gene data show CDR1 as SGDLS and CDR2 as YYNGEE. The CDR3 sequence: CASSSTADPNYGYTF. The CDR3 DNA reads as TGTGCCAGCAGCTCAACGGCGGATCCAAACTATGGCTACACCTTC.

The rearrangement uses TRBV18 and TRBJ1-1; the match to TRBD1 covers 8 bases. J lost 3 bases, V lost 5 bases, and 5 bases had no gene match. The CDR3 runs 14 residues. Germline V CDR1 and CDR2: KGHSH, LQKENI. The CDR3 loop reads CASSTQGAHTEAFF. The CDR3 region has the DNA TGTGCCAGCTCAACCCAGGGGGCTCACACTGAAGCTTTCTTT.

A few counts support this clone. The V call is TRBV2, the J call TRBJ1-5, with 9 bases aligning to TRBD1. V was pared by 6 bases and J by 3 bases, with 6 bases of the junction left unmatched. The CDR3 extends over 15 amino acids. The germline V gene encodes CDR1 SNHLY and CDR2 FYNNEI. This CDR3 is CASSPRTGDNQPQHF. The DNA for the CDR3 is TGTGCCAGCAGCCCAAGGACAGGGGACAATCAGCCCCAGCATTTT.

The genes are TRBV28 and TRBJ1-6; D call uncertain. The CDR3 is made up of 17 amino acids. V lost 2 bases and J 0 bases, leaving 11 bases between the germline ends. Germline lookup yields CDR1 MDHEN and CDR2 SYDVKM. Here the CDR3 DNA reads TGTGCCAGCAGTTTAGTTACAGCCAGCTCCTATAATTCACCCCTCCACTTT. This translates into CASSLVTASSYNSPLHF.

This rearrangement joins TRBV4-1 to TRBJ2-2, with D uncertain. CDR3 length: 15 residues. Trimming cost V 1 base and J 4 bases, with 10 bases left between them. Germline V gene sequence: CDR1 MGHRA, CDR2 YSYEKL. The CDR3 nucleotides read TGCGCCAGCAGCCAAGTCGATTTCAGCACCGGGGAGCTGTTTTTT. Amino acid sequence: CASSQVDFSTGELFF.

CDR3 amino acids: CASSQTSGLINEQFF. CDR3 nucleotide sequence: TGTGCCAGCAGCCAGACTAGCGGGTTGATAAATGAGCAGTTCTTC. The chain recombines TRBV9 with TRBJ2-1; TRBD2 aligns across 10 bases. This CDR3 has 15 amino acids. Trimming removed 4 bases from V and 7 bases from J; junction bases left unmatched: 8. CDR1 is SGDLS, CDR2 YYNGEE, per germline.

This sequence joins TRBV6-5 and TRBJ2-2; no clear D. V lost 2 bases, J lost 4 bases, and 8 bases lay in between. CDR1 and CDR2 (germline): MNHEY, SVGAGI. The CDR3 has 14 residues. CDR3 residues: CASSYDPGTGELFF. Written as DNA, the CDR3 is TGTGCCAGCAGTTACGACCCGGGCACCGGGGAGCTGTTTTTT.

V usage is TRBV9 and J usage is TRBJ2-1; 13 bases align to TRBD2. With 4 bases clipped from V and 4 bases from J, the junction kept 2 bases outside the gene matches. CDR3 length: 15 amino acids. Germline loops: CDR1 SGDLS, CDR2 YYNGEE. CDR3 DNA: TGTGCCAGCAGCAGGACTAGCGGGAGATACAATGAGCAGTTCTTC. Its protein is CASSRTSGRYNEQFF.

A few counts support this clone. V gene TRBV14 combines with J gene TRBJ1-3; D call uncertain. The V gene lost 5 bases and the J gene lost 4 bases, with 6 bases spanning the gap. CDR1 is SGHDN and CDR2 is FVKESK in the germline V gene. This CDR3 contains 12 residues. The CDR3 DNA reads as TGTGCCAGCAGCACTACAGGAAACACCATATATTTT. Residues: CASSTTGNTIYF. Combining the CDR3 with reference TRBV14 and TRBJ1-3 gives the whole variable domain EAGVTQFPSHSVIEKGQTVTLRCDPISGHDNLYWYRRVMGKEIKFLLHFVKESKQDESGMPNNRFLAERTGGTYSTLKVQPAELEDSGVYFCASSTTGNTIYFGEGSWLTVV.

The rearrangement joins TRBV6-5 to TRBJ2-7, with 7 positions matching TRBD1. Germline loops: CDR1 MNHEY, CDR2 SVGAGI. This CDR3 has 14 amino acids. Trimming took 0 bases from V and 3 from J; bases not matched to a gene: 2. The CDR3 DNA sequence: TGTGCCAGCAGTTACTCGTCAGGGGGCTACGAGCAGTACTTC. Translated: CASSYSSGGYEQYF.

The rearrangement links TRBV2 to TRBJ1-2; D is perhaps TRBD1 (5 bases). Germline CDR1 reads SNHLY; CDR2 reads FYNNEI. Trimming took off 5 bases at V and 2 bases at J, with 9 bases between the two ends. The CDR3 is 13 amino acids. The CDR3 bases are TGTGCCAGCAGTCCCCGGGGGAACTATGGCTACACCTTC. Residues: CASSPRGNYGYTF.

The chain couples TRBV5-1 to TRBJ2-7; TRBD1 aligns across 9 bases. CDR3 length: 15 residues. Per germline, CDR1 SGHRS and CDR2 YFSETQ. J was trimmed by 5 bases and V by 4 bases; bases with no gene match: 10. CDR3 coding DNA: TGCGCCAGCAGCGAAACAGGGGGCTCTCATAACGAGCAGTACTTC. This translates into CASSETGGSHNEQYF.

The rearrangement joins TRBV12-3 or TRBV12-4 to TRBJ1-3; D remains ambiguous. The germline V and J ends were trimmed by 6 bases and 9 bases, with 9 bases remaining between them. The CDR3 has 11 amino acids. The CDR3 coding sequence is TGTGCCAGCAGAAGGGAGGCCACCATATATTTT. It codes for CASRREATIYF.

Here the CDR3 reads CSVGGTVSSTDTQYF. Written as DNA, the CDR3 is TGCAGCGTTGGGGGGACTGTTTCTAGCACAGATACGCAGTATTTT. V usage is TRBV29-1 and J usage is TRBJ2-3, with TRBD2 as a possible D gene (6 bases). Germline loops: CDR1 SQVTM, CDR2 ANQGSEA. Deletions cut 4 bases from V and 0 bases from J, with 14 bases between. This CDR3 contains 15 residues.